This T cell receptor (beta chain) was profiled in a study of post-analysis software for immune sequencing data. Unique molecular identifiers were built into the TCR beta cDNA libraries. Input amounts of roughly 0.85 to 11 million T cells were used. These gave 500,000 or so cDNA molecules, so each molecule approximated one T cell. TCRdb re-derived calls from the PCR reads in MiXCR, one entry per CDR3 protein. The profile covers 430,000 or so distinct CDR3 sequences, with 30% to 40% appearing a single time and around 8% taken by the ten largest. V lost 4 bases to trimming and J lost 3 bases, with 12 bases between them. CDR1 is MGHRA and CDR2 is YSYEKL in the germline V gene. This CDR3 has 15 amino acids. Study-level findings and limits: F measure grouped same-batch samples tightly together. Higher frequency in patients than in controls was seen for roughly five TRBV segments, with TRBV5-6, TRBV5-1 and TRBV20-1 among them.

Points on this clonotype: Its antigen is undetermined.

Specimen: blood. The receptor's source is a girl aged 2 to 9 with multiple sclerosis. The rearrangement uses TRBV4-1 and TRBJ2-2; D ambiguous. As DNA, the CDR3 is TGCGCCAGCAGCCTAACACAAGATTACACCGGGGAGCTGTTTTTT. It is translated as CASSLTQDYTGELFF.